This passage covers 27 T cell receptor beta chains from one sample sequenced in a study of CD8 T cells in ankylosing spondylitis (dated by TCRdb to about 2017). Libraries were built with 5' RACE. Sequenced on an Illumina HiSeq 2500. TCRdb ran its own pipeline on the public reads, namely fastp trimming at Q25 and MiXCR clone calling, and kept in-frame beta chains. Identical CDR3 protein sequences are pooled into one entry, listed with their most common genes and DNA. The sample data list around 140,000 distinct CDR3 sequences, and more than 9.5% of these were observed just once. The ten largest clones represent about 4% of the sample. The sequencing sample was made of blood, either unsorted or a sorted T cell fraction (not recorded which). The receptor source for this set is a female donor with ankylosing spondylitis or in good health (not recorded which).

This clonotype was counted only a few times. V usage is TRBV10-3 and J usage is TRBJ2-1; 7 nucleotides line up with TRBD1. The CDR3 sequence is 15 residues long. J gave up 0 bases and V 6 bases, and 5 bases lay outside the gene matches. Germline assignment: CDR1 ENHRY and CDR2 SYGVKD. The CDR3 is CAIRQGPSSYNEQFF. In DNA, the CDR3 is TGTGCCATCAGACAGGGGCCAAGCTCCTACAATGAGCAGTTCTTC.

In this sample, this clonotype turned up many times. The genes are TRBV20-1 and TRBJ2-1; D may be TRBD1 (7 bases). Per germline, CDR1 DFQATT and CDR2 SNEGSKA (reference sequence). The CDR3 sequence is 14 residues long. V was trimmed by 2 bases and J by 12 bases, leaving 20 bases between them. In nucleotides, the CDR3 is TGCAGTGCTAGACAGGGGGGTGGAGGAGGGAGGCAGTTCTTC. It translates to CSARQGGGGGRQFF.

This clonotype was seen repeatedly, ten times or more. The chain recombines TRBV28 with TRBJ2-1; 14 bases map to TRBD2. With 6 bases clipped from V and 6 bases from J, the junction kept 4 bases outside the gene matches. Germline V gene data show CDR1 as MDHEN and CDR2 as SYDVKM. The CDR3 length is 15 residues. In DNA, the CDR3 is TGTGCCAGCAGGACTAGCGGGAGGGTTAGCAATGAGCAGTTCTTC. This translates into CASRTSGRVSNEQFF.

This clonotype was detected many times. CDR3 protein: CASSSRAANYGYTF. The CDR3, as DNA: TGTGCCAGCAGCTCGCGCGCGGCTAACTATGGCTACACCTTC. The chain uses TRBV5-6 and TRBJ1-2, with D unclear. The CDR3 loop spans 14 amino acids. Germline V lookup: CDR1 SGHDT, CDR2 YYEEEE. Deletions cut 3 bases from V and 0 bases from J, with 9 bases between.

Many counts were recorded for this clonotype. This chain joins TRBV15 and TRBJ2-1; D may be TRBD1 (6 bases). The CDR3 spans 16 residues. V lost 1 base, J lost 7 bases, and 17 bases lay in between. In germline, CDR1 is LNHNV, CDR2 YYDKDF (reference sequence). CDR3 amino acids: CATSRGRQGSSNEQFF. The CDR3 DNA is TGTGCCACCAGCAGAGGTCGGCAGGGGTCATCGAATGAGCAGTTCTTC.

V gene TRBV20-1 combines with J gene TRBJ2-7; 11 positions agree with TRBD2. The germline V gene encodes CDR1 DFQATT and CDR2 SNEGSKA (reference sequence). V shed 6 bases, J shed 2 bases, and the junction held 3 bases outside the gene matches. CDR3 size: 13 residues. CDR3 nucleotide sequence: TGCAGTGCGGTGACTAGCGGGGCCTACGAGCAGTACTTC. Its translation: CSAVTSGAYEQYF.

This clonotype was observed many times. The chain carries TRBV7-9 and TRBJ1-5, with 8 bases identical to TRBD1. Per the germline V gene, CDR1 is SEHNR and CDR2 is FQNEAQ (reference sequence). This CDR3 is built from 14 residues. V was pared by 0 bases and J by 7 bases, with 2 bases of the junction left unmatched. The CDR3 loop is CASSLAGTGQPQHF. DNA of the CDR3: TGTGCCAGCAGCTTAGCTGGGACAGGACAGCCCCAGCATTTT.

This clonotype was seen repeatedly, ten times or more. The V call is TRBV10-2, the J call TRBJ2-1; no reliable D call. Germline lookup yields CDR1 WSHSY and CDR2 SAAADI. The V end lost 7 bases, the J end lost 0 bases, and 4 bases lay between the germline ends. There are 12 residues in the CDR3. The CDR3, as DNA: TGCGCCAGCATTGGCTCCTACAATGAGCAGTTCTTC. It specifies CASIGSYNEQFF.

Many counts were recorded for this clonotype. This sequence joins TRBV5-1 and TRBJ1-2, with a possible D match to TRBD1 (5 bases). CDR3 size: 15 residues. V shed 4 bases and J shed 5 bases, with 18 bases lying between them. In germline, CDR1 is SGHRS, CDR2 YFSETQ. CDR3 protein: CASSPEGTPQYGYTF. In DNA, the CDR3 is TGCGCCAGCAGCCCCGAAGGGACTCCTCAGTATGGCTACACCTTC.

As regards this clonotype: Just one base apart from a much larger clone, this may be a read error. The rearrangement joins TRBV7-6 to TRBJ1-3; no clear D. The CDR3 is 16 residues long. Germline CDR1 reads SGHVS; CDR2 reads FNYEAQ. Trimming stripped 1 base from V and 8 bases from J, with 18 bases between. The CDR3 sequence is CASSLDGRRRLDTIYF. As DNA, the CDR3 is TGTGCCAGCAGCTTAGACGGCAGGCGGAGATTGGACACCATATATTTT.

In its sample, this clonotype was seen many times. The chain couples TRBV29-1 to TRBJ1-1; D gene uncertain. The ends were cut back, 2 bases at V and 3 bases at J, with 4 bases in the middle. CDR3 length: 11 residues. Germline CDR1 and CDR2: SQVTM and ANQGSEA. The CDR3 here is CSVERYTEAFF. In DNA, the CDR3 is TGCAGCGTTGAAAGGTACACTGAAGCTTTCTTT. The variable domain in full, with the rest retrieved from reference TRBV29-1 and TRBJ1-1, is SAVISQKPSRDICQRGTSLTIQCQVDSQVTMMFWYRQQPGQSLTLIATANQGSEATYESGFVIDKFPISRPNLTFSTLTVSNMSPEDSSIYLCSVERYTEAFFGQGTRLTVV.

This clonotype was counted many times. The V and J genes are TRBV29-1 and TRBJ2-5, with 9 bases matching TRBD1. The CDR3 spans 13 residues. V lost 8 bases to trimming and J lost 5 bases; unmatched junction nucleotides: 9. CDR1 is SQVTM and CDR2 is ANQGSEA in the germline V gene. As DNA, the CDR3 is TGCAGCACCAACGCCGGGACAGGGGAGACCCAGTACTTC. Its translation is CSTNAGTGETQYF.

This clonotype occurred many times. In DNA, the CDR3 is TGCAGTGCTAGGCCCGGACTAGCGGGGGGGGATAATGAGCAGTTCTTC. Translation gives CSARPGLAGGDNEQFF. The J gene is TRBJ2-1, the V gene TRBV20-1; 15 nucleotides match TRBD2. CDR3 size: 16 residues. J was trimmed by 7 bases and V by 3 bases; bases with no gene match: 7. Germline V CDR1 and CDR2: DFQATT, SNEGSKA (reference sequence).

In its sample, this clonotype was seen many times. The chain has TRBV12-3 or TRBV12-4 and TRBJ1-1; TRBD1 is a possible D gene (5 bases). The CDR3 totals 13 residues. The ends were cut back, 5 bases at V and 6 bases at J, with 13 bases in the middle. The CDR3 spells CASSLTGTSEAFF. In DNA, the CDR3 is TGTGCCAGCAGTCTCACCGGGACCTCTGAAGCTTTCTTT.

This clonotype appeared many times. The chain recombines TRBV20-1 with TRBJ1-5; no reliable D call. The CDR3 has 14 amino acids. V was shortened by 5 bases and J by 3 bases, with 14 bases between the two germline ends. Germline loops: CDR1 DFQATT, CDR2 SNEGSKA (reference sequence). The CDR3 nucleotides read TGCAGTGCTTTTCCCCCGGGAAACAATCAGCCCCAGCATTTT. Protein product: CSAFPPGNNQPQHF.

This clonotype appeared many times. The J gene is TRBJ1-2, the V gene TRBV5-1, with 9 bases that match TRBD1. Per the germline V gene, CDR1 is SGHRS and CDR2 is YFSETQ. The CDR3 runs to 14 residues. Trimming took 1 base from V and 8 from J; bases not matched to a gene: 6. The CDR3 spells CASSLYRTGDGYTF. CDR3 bases: TGCGCCAGCAGCTTGTATCGGACAGGGGACGGCTACACCTTC. The entire variable domain, with the rest obtained from reference TRBV5-1 and TRBJ1-2, is as follows: KAGVTQTPRYLIKTRGQQVTLSCSPISGHRSVSWYQQTPGQGLQFLFEYFSETQRNKGNFPGRFSGRQFSNSRSEMNVSTLELGDSALYLCASSLYRTGDGYTFGSGTRLTVV.

This clonotype was found many times. This chain uses TRBV29-1 with TRBJ2-2, with D perhaps matching TRBD1 (5 bases). This CDR3 is built from 14 residues. The germline V gene encodes CDR1 SQVTM and CDR2 ANQGSEA. V lost 5 bases to trimming and J lost 1 base, with 11 bases between them. CDR3 in amino acids: CSVLTALNTGELFF. CDR3 in DNA: TGCAGCGTTCTGACAGCCCTGAACACCGGGGAGCTGTTTTTT.

This clonotype came up many times. V and J are TRBV5-4 and TRBJ2-3; 12 bases match TRBD2. CDR3 size: 16 residues. J gave up 7 bases and V 2 bases, and 8 bases lay outside the gene matches. Germline V gene sequence: CDR1 SGHNT, CDR2 YYREEE (reference sequence). The CDR3 region has the DNA TGTGCCAGCAGCTTCAGACTAGCGGGAGAAGGATATACGCAGTATTTT. This gives the protein CASSFRLAGEGYTQYF. Variable domain in full (rest from reference TRBV5-4 and TRBJ2-3): ETGVTQSPTHLIKTRGQQVTLRCSSQSGHNTVSWYQQALGQGPQFIFQYYREEENGRGNFPPRFSGLQFPNYSSELNVNALELDDSALYLCASSFRLAGEGYTQYFGPGTRLTVL.

This clonotype was seen many times. The chain recombines TRBV20-1 with TRBJ2-5; D is ambiguous. This CDR3 region has 14 residues. Germline V lookup: CDR1 DFQATT, CDR2 SNEGSKA (reference sequence). V was shortened by 1 base and J by 2 bases, with 11 bases between the two germline ends. The CDR3 here is CSARVPVVQETQYF. CDR3 coding DNA: TGCAGTGCTAGAGTGCCAGTGGTACAAGAGACCCAGTACTTC.

This clonotype was seen many times. The chain recombines TRBV29-1 with TRBJ2-7, with D hard to call. CDR3 length: 12 residues. Between the trimmed V and J ends, which lost 4 bases and 2 bases, there was a span of 9 bases. Per the germline V gene, CDR1 is SQVTM and CDR2 is ANQGSEA. CDR3 protein: CSVVAYTYEQYF. The CDR3, as DNA: TGCAGCGTTGTGGCTTACACCTACGAGCAGTACTTC.

On this clonotype: An end of the junction differs from the germline gene, which may be a read error. This chain joins TRBV12-3 or TRBV12-4 and TRBJ1-2, with D unresolved. The CDR3 contains 14 residues. CDR3 coding DNA: TGTGCCAGCAACGTGATGGGAGGTAGCTATGGCGACACCTTC. It codes for CASNVMGGSYGDTF.

This clonotype has just a few counts. V usage is TRBV7-6 and J usage is TRBJ1-5; weak D call: TRBD1 (5 bases). V lost 5 bases to trimming and J lost 4 bases, with 15 bases between them. The germline V gene has CDR1 SGHVS and CDR2 FNYEAQ. The CDR3 is 15 residues long. The CDR3 protein is CASSAGPLDNQPQHF. Here the CDR3 DNA reads TGTGCCAGCAGCGCAGGGCCCCTGGATAATCAGCCCCAGCATTTT.

The table lists this clonotype with many counts. The V gene is TRBV7-2, the J gene TRBJ2-5; D not certain. Per germline, CDR1 SGHTA and CDR2 FQGNSA. The CDR3 covers 12 residues. Trimming removed 5 bases from V and 2 bases from J, with 6 bases in between. This CDR3 reads CASSTRQETQYF. CDR3 nucleotides: TGTGCCAGCAGCACCCGGCAAGAGACCCAGTACTTC.

This clonotype came up many times. The rearrangement joins TRBV6-6 to TRBJ1-2; 8 bases fit TRBD1. This CDR3 comprises 13 residues. Per germline, CDR1 MNHNY and CDR2 SVGAGI (reference sequence). The ends lost 7 bases at V and 6 bases at J; junction bases unmatched: 7. The CDR3 DNA reads as TGTGCCAGCATACACAGGGGGGGAGATGGCTACACCTTC. It specifies CASIHRGGDGYTF.

This clonotype was detected ten times or more. The chain joins TRBV5-1 to TRBJ1-2; TRBD1 aligns across 7 bases. Per the germline V gene, CDR1 is SGHRS and CDR2 is YFSETQ. Germline trimming cut 0 bases from V and 3 bases from J; bases unmatched to any gene: 5. This CDR3 is 15 amino acids long. The CDR3 DNA sequence: TGCGCCAGCAGCTTGGAGTCAGGGGGAGACTATGGCTACACCTTC. Amino acids: CASSLESGGDYGYTF. Looking up the rest from reference TRBV5-1 and TRBJ1-2 gives the full variable domain: KAGVTQTPRYLIKTRGQQVTLSCSPISGHRSVSWYQQTPGQGLQFLFEYFSETQRNKGNFPGRFSGRQFSNSRSEMNVSTLELGDSALYLCASSLESGGDYGYTFGSGTRLTVV.

Notes on this clonotype: A much more abundant neighbour one base away suggests this may be a read error. The V call is TRBV14, the J call TRBJ2-7, with unresolved D. The CDR3 runs 15 residues. CDR1 and CDR2 from the germline V gene are SGHDN and FVKESK. For the CDR3, the DNA is TGTACCAGCAGCCAAGATATCCAGCTCGGTTACGAGCAGTACTTC. Translating gives CTSSQDIQLGYEQYF.

The sample holds many counts of this clonotype. This chain links TRBV5-1 with TRBJ2-1, with 8 bases lining up with TRBD2. J was trimmed by 7 bases and V by 3 bases; bases with no gene match: 6. This CDR3 is built from 14 residues. Looked up from germline, CDR1 is SGHRS and CDR2 is YFSETQ. In DNA, the CDR3 is TGCGCCAGCAGCTCGCCGAGCGGGAGTAATGAGCAGTTCTTC. This encodes CASSSPSGSNEQFF.